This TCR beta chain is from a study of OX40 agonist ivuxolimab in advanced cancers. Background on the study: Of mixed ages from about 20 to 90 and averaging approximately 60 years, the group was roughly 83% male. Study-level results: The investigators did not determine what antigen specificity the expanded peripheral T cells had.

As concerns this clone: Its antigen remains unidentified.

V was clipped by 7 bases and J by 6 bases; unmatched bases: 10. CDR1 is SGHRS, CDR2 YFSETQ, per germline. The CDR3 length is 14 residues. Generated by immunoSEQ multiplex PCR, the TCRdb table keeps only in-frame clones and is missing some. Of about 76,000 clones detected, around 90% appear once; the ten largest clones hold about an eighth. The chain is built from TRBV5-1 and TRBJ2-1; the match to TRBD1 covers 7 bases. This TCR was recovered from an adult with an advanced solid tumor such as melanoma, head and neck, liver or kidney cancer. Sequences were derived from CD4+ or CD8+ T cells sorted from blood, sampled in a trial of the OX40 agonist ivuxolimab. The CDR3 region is CASGDSHPPNEQFF. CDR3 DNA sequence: TGCGCCAGCGGGGACAGTCACCCCCCCAATGAGCAGTTCTTC.